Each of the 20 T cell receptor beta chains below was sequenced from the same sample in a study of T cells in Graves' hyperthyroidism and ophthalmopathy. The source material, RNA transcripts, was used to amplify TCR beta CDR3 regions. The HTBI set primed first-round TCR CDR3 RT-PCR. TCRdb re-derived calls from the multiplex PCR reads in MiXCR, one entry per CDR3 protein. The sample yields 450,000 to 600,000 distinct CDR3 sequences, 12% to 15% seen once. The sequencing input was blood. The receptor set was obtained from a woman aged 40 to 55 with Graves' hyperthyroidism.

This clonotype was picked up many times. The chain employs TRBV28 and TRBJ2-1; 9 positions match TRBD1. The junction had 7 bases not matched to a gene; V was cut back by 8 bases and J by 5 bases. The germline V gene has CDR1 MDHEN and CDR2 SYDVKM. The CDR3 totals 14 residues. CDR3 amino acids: CASGLGQGNNEQFF. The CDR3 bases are TGTGCCAGCGGCTTGGGACAGGGCAACAATGAGCAGTTCTTC.

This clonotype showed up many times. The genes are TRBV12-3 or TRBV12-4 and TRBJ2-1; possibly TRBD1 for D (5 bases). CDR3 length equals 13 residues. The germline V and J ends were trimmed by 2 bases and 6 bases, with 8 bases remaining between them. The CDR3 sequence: CASSLKDSNEQFF. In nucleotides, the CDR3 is TGTGCCAGCAGTTTAAAAGACAGCAATGAGCAGTTCTTC.

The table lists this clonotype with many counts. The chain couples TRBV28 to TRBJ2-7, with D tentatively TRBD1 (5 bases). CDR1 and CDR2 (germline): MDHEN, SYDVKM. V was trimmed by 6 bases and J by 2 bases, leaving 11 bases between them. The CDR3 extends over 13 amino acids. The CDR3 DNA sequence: TGTGCCAGCAGCACAGGCGGCCCCTACGAGCAGTACTTC. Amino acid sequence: CASSTGGPYEQYF.

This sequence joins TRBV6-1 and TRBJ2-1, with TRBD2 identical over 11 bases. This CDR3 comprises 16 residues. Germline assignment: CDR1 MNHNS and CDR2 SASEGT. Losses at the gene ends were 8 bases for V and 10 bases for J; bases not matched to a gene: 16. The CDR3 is CASSPATSGISGEQFF. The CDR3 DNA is TGTGCCAGCTCACCCGCGACTAGCGGGATATCGGGCGAGCAGTTCTTC.

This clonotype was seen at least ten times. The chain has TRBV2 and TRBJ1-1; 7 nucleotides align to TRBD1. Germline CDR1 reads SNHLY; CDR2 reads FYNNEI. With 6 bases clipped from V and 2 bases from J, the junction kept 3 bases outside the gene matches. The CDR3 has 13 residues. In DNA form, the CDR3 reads TGTGCCAGCAGCACAGGGGTAAACACTGAAGCTTTCTTT. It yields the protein CASSTGVNTEAFF.

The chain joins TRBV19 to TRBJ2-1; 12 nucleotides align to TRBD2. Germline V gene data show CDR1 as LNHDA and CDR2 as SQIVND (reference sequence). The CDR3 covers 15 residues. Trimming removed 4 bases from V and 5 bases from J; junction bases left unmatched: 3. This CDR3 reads CASSTLAGGNNEQFF. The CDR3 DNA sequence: TGTGCCAGTAGTACTCTAGCGGGAGGGAACAATGAGCAGTTCTTC.

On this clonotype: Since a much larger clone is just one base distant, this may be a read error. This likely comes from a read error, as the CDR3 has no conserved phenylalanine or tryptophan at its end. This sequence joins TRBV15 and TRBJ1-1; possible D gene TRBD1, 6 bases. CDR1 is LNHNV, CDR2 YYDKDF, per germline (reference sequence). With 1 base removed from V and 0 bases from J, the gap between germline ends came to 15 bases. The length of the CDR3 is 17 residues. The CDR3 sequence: CATSRVGGREMNTEAFS. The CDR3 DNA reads TGTGCCACCAGCAGAGTAGGGGGGCGAGAAATGAACACTGAAGCTTTCTCT.

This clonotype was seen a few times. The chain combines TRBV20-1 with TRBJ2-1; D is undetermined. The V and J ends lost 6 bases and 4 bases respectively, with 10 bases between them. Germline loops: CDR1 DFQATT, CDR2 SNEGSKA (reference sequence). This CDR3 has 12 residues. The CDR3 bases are TGCAGTGCGCCGACTCCTTACAATGAGCAGTTCTTC. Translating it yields CSAPTPYNEQFF.

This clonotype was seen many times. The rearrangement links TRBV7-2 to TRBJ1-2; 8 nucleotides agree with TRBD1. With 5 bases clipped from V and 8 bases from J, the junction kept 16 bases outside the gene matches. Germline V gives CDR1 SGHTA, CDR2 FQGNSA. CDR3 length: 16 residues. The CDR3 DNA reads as TGTGCCAGCAGCCAGGGCACGGACAGGGCTGGTGGGGGCTACACCTTC. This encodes CASSQGTDRAGGGYTF.

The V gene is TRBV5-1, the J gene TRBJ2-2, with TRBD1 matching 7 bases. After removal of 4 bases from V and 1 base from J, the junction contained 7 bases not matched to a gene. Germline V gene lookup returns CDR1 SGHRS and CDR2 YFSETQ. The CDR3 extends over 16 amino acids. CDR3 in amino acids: CASSRSGTVNTGELFF. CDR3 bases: TGCGCCAGCAGCCGCTCCGGGACAGTGAACACCGGGGAGCTGTTTTTT.

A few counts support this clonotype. The CDR3 DNA reads TGCAGCGTTGCTAGAACCTACGAGCAGTACTTC. Translation: CSVARTYEQYF. This chain links TRBV29-1 with TRBJ2-7; D gene ambiguous. Trimming pared 4 bases from V and 2 bases from J, leaving 6 bases between. This CDR3 is 11 amino acids long. Germline CDR1 and CDR2: SQVTM and ANQGSEA.

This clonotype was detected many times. In DNA form, the CDR3 reads TGTGCCAGCAGCCTCCGTTACGAGATCGTAGGAGATACGCAGTATTTT. This codes for CASSLRYEIVGDTQYF. The rearrangement joins TRBV9 to TRBJ2-3; D ambiguous. The CDR3 extends over 16 amino acids. V lost 4 bases to trimming and J lost 5 bases, with 20 bases between them. Germline loops: CDR1 SGDLS, CDR2 YYNGEE.

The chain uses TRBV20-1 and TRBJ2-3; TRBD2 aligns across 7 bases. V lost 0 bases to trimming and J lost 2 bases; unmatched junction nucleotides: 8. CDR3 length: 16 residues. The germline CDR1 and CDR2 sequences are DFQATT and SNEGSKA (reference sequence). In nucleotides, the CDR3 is TGCAGTGCTAGAGATCCCGCTAGCGGTCCCACAGATACGCAGTATTTT. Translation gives CSARDPASGPTDTQYF.

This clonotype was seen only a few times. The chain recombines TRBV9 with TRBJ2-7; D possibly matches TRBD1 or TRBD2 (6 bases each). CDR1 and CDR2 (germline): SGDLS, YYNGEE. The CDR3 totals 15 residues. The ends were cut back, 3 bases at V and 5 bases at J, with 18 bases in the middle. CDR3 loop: CASSAGAQGGNEQYF. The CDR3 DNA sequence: TGTGCCAGCAGCGCCGGGGCACAGGGAGGAAACGAGCAGTACTTC.

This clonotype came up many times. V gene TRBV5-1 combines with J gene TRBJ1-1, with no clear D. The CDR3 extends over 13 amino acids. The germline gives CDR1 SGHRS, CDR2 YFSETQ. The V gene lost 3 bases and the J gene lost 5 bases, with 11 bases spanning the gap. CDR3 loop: CASSSHSGTEAFF. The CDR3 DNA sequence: TGCGCCAGCAGCTCCCACTCGGGAACTGAAGCTTTCTTT.

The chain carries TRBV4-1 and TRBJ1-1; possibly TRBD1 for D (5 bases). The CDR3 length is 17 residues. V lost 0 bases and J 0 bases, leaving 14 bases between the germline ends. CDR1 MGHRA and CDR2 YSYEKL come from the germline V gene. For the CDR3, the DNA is TGCGCCAGCAGCCAAGATGGCGGGGGAACGATGAACACTGAAGCTTTCTTT. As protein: CASSQDGGGTMNTEAFF.

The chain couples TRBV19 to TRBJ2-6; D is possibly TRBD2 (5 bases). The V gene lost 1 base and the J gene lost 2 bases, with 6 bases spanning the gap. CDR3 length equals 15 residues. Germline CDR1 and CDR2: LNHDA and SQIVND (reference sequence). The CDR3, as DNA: TGTGCCAGTAGTATAGTCGGGGCTGGGGCCAACGTCCTGACTTTC. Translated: CASSIVGAGANVLTF.

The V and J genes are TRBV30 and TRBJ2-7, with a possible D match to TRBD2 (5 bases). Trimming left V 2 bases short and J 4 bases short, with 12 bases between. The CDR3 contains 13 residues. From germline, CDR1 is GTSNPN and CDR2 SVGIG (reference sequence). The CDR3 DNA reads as TGTGCCTGGAGTACCGGAACGGGGTACGAGCAGTACTTC. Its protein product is CAWSTGTGYEQYF.

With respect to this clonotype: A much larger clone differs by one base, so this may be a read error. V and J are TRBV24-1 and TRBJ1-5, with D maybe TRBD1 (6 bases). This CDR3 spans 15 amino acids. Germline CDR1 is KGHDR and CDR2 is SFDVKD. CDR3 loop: CASTFRGRSNQPQHF. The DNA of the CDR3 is TGTGCTTCCACGTTTCGGGGGCGAAGCAATCAGCCCCAGCATTTT.

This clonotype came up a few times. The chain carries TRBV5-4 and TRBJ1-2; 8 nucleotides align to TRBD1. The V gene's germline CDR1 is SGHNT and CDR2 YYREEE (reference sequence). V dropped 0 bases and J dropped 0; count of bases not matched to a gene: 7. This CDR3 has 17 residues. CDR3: CASSLGQGAVTNYGYTF. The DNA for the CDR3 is TGTGCCAGCAGCTTGGGCCAGGGGGCCGTTACTAACTATGGCTACACCTTC.